One sample yielded the 8 T cell receptor beta chains listed below, sequenced in a study of cytomegalovirus exposure and HLA in healthy donors. Amplification used 60 Vbeta primers and 13 Jbeta primers. Produced via immunoSEQ multiplex PCR; TCRdb's table is partial and in-frame only. The data show about 150,000 clones, about 76% seen once. The sample was PBMCs. The receptor source for this set is a man aged 30 to 45 in good health and CMV-seropositive.

This clone has more than one count but fewer than ten. This chain connects TRBV5-1 to TRBJ2-1; TRBD2 is a possible D gene (7 bases). Trimming left V 2 bases short and J 6 bases short, with 15 bases between. CDR1 and CDR2 (germline): SGHRS, YFSETQ. The CDR3 has 15 amino acids. The CDR3 here is CASSFEGEGGNEQFF. In DNA form, the CDR3 reads TGCGCCAGCAGCTTCGAGGGGGAGGGGGGCAATGAGCAGTTCTTC. Full variable domain (outside the CDR3, taken from reference TRBV5-1 and TRBJ2-1): KAGVTQTPRYLIKTRGQQVTLSCSPISGHRSVSWYQQTPGQGLQFLFEYFSETQRNKGNFPGRFSGRQFSNSRSEMNVSTLELGDSALYLCASSFEGEGGNEQFFGPGTRLTVL.

This sequence joins TRBV29-1 and TRBJ1-4; possibly TRBD1 for D (6 bases). Between the trimmed V and J ends, which lost 6 bases and 8 bases, there was a span of 19 bases. Germline-derived CDR1 and CDR2 are SQVTM and ANQGSEA. CDR3 length: 14 amino acids. CDR3: CSVASRGDNEKLFF. The CDR3 DNA reads TGCAGCGTCGCCAGCAGGGGAGATAACGAAAAACTGTTTTTT.

This clone was seen a few times. This sequence joins TRBV7-8 and TRBJ1-3; a weak D match, TRBD1 (5 bases). Germline V gene lookup returns CDR1 SGHVS and CDR2 FQNEAQ. This CDR3 is built from 15 residues. Deletions cut 6 bases from V and 4 bases from J, with 16 bases between. The CDR3 spells CASSRIGGSGNTIYF. CDR3 bases: TGTGCCAGCAGTCGAATTGGGGGGTCGGGAAACACCATATATTTT.

The genes are TRBV6-1 and TRBJ1-4; 9 bases map to TRBD1. This CDR3 spans 13 amino acids. In germline, CDR1 is MNHNS, CDR2 SASEGT. Trimming took 3 bases from V and 16 from J; bases not matched to a gene: 9. The CDR3 loop is CASSEYGTGLPFF. The CDR3, as DNA: TGTGCCAGCAGTGAGTATGGGACAGGGCTTCCGTTTTTT.

The V call is TRBV15, the J call TRBJ1-6; D is undetermined. CDR1 is LNHNV and CDR2 is YYDKDF in the germline V gene (reference sequence). The ends were cut back, 8 bases at V and 0 bases at J, with 8 bases in the middle. The CDR3 spans 14 residues. CDR3 in DNA: TGTGCCACCTCGGGGAGCTCCTATAATTCACCCCTCCACTTT. It yields the protein CATSGSSYNSPLHF.

The chain is built from TRBV11-3 and TRBJ2-7, with 7 positions matching TRBD2. CDR1 is SGHNT, CDR2 YENEEA, per germline. V gave up 3 bases and J gave up 2 bases; unmatched junction bases: 4. CDR3 length: 14 amino acids. As DNA, the CDR3 is TGTGCCAGCAGCTTCACGGGAGGCACCTACGAGCAGTACTTC. It is translated as CASSFTGGTYEQYF. Looking up the rest from reference TRBV11-3 and TRBJ2-7 gives the full variable domain: EAGVVQSPRYKIIEKKQPVAFWCNPISGHNTLYWYLQNLGQGPELLIRYENEEAVDDSQLPKDRFSAERLKGVDSTLKIQPAELGDSAVYLCASSFTGGTYEQYFGPGTRLTVT.

This clone has more than one count but fewer than ten. The J gene is TRBJ1-1, the V gene TRBV6-4; possibly TRBD1 for D (5 bases). Germline V gene sequence: CDR1 MRHNA, CDR2 SNTAGT. Trimming shortened V by 5 bases and J by 0 bases, and 7 bases separated the two germline ends. This CDR3 comprises 13 residues. The CDR3 spells CASSQQVNTEAFF. DNA for the CDR3: TGTGCCAGCAGTCAACAGGTGAACACTGAAGCTTTCTTT.

V gene TRBV7-9 combines with J gene TRBJ1-5, with D perhaps matching TRBD1 (6 bases). The germline V gene encodes CDR1 SEHNR and CDR2 FQNEAQ (reference sequence). This CDR3 has 15 residues. V shed 1 base and J shed 8 bases, with 15 bases lying between them. The DNA for the CDR3 is TGTGCCAGCAGCTTAGAGGGGGGGGGCGGAAAGCCCCAGCATTTT. It translates to CASSLEGGGGKPQHF.